This TCR beta chain was identified in a study of T cells in tumors after PD-1 blockade. V lost 5 bases to trimming and J lost 0 bases, with 15 bases between them. Germline CDR1 reads SGHNT; CDR2 reads YYREEE (reference sequence). The CDR3 is 17 residues long. The protocol was immunoSEQ multiplex PCR, while the TCRdb copy is restricted to in-frame clones and leaves out a portion. The table records about 35,000 clones, around 80% of them present only once. V gene TRBV5-4 combines with J gene TRBJ2-6; D is possibly TRBD2 (5 bases). The material sequenced was PBMCs, taken before anti-PD-1 treatment. This receptor was taken from a human donor with basal cell carcinoma. The CDR3 protein is CASSRLTRVSGANVLTF. DNA for the CDR3: TGTGCCAGCAGTCGACTAACACGCGTCTCTGGGGCCAACGTCCTGACTTTC.